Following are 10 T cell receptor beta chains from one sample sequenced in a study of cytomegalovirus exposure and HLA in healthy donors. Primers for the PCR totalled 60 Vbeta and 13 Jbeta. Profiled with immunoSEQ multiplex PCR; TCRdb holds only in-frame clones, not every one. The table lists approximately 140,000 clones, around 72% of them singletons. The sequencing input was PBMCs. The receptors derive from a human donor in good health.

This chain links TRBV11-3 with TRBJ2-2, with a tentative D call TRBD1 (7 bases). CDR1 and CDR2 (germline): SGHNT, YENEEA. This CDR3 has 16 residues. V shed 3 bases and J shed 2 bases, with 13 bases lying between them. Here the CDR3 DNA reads TGTGCCAGCAGCTTCCGGCAGGGGGGAAACACCGGGGAGCTGTTTTTT. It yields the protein CASSFRQGGNTGELFF.

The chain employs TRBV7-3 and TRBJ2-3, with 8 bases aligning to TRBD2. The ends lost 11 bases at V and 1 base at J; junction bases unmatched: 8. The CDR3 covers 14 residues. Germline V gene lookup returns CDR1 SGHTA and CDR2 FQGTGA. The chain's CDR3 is CASKVTSGTDTQYF. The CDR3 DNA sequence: TGTGCCTCTAAAGTGACTAGCGGCACAGATACGCAGTATTTT.

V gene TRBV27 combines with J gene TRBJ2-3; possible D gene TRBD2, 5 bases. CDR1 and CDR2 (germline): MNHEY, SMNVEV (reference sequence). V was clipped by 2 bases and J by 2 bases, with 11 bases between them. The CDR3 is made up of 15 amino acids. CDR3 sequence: CASSLNGVATDTQYF. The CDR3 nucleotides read TGTGCCAGCAGTTTAAACGGGGTAGCCACAGATACGCAGTATTTT.

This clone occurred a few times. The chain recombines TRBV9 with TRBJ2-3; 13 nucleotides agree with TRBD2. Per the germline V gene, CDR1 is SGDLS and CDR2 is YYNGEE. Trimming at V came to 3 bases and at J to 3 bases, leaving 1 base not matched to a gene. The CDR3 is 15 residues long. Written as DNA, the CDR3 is TGTGCCAGCAGCGCGGGACTAGCGGGAACAGATACGCAGTATTTT. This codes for CASSAGLAGTDTQYF.

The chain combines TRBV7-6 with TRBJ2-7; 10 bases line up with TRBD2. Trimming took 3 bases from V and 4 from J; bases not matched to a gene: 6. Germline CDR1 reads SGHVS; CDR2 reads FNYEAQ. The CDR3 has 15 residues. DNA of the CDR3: TGTGCCAGCAGCTTCGGAAGCGGGAGGGCTTACGAGCAGTACTTC. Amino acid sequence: CASSFGSGRAYEQYF. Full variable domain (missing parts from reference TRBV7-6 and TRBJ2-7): GAGVSQSPRYKVTKRGQDVALRCDPISGHVSLYWYRQALGQGPEFLTYFNYEAQQDKSGLPNDRFSAERPEGSISTLTIQRTEQRDSAMYRCASSFGSGRAYEQYFGPGTRLTVT.

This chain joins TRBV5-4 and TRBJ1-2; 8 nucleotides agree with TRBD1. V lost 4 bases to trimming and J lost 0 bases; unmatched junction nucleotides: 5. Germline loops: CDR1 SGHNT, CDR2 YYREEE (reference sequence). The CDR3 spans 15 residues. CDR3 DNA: TGTGCCAGCAGCAACCCGGGACAGGCTAACTATGGCTACACCTTC. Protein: CASSNPGQANYGYTF.

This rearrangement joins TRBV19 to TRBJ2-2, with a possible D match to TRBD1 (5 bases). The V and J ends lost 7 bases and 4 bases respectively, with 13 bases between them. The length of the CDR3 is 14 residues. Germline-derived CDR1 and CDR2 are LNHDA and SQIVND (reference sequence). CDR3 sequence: CASKAGLGTGELFF. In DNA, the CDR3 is TGTGCCAGTAAGGCAGGGCTGGGCACCGGGGAGCTGTTTTTT.

The CDR3 bases are TGTGCCACCAGCAGCGTTCGGGACTTGAACACCGGGGAGCTGTTTTTT. This encodes CATSSVRDLNTGELFF. This rearrangement joins TRBV15 to TRBJ2-2; possibly TRBD2 for D (6 bases). The CDR3 runs to 16 residues. Trimming cost V 3 bases and J 1 base, with 12 bases left between them. Germline loops: CDR1 LNHNV, CDR2 YYDKDF (reference sequence).

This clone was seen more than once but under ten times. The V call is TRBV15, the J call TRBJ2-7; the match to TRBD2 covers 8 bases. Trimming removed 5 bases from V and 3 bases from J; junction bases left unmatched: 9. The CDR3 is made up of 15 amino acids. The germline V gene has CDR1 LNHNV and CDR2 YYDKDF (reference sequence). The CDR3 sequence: CATSPVGGVGYEQYF. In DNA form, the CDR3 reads TGTGCCACCAGCCCCGTCGGGGGGGTAGGCTACGAGCAGTACTTC.

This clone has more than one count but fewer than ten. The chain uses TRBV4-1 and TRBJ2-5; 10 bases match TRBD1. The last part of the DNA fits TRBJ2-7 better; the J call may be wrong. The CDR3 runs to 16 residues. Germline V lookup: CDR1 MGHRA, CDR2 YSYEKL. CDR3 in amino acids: CASSQDFGTGANEQYF. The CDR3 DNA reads TGCGCCAGCAGCCAAGATTTCGGGACAGGGGCAAACGAGCAGTACTTC.